This entry is about one T cell receptor (beta chain). The sample comes from a study of shared clonotypes between healthy human individuals. Naive CD8 cells lacked CD45RO, underwent positive selection for CCR7 and left out terminally differentiated effector memory CD45RA+ cells. The V end lost 5 bases, the J end lost 0 bases, and 14 bases lay between the germline ends. CDR1 LNHNV and CDR2 YYDKDF come from the germline V gene (reference sequence). There are 16 residues in the CDR3. Produced via immunoSEQ multiplex PCR; TCRdb's table is partial and in-frame only. This table has about 2,200,000 clones, approximately 94% appearing once.

The receptor comes from a man between 18 and 29 years old in good health. Some clones in this sample may be carry-over from other donors' samples. The V call is TRBV15, the J call TRBJ1-5; unclear D gene. Sequenced material: naive CD8+ T cells from PBMCs. This CDR3 reads CATSPLALNSNQPQHF. CDR3 coding DNA: TGTGCCACCAGCCCTTTGGCCTTGAATAGCAATCAGCCCCAGCATTTT.